The entry below gives a single T cell receptor (beta chain) sequence along with its context. Its antigen is unknown. This entry comes from a study of vaccination and CD4 T cells after COVID-19. Sequenced with the Oncomine TCR Beta short-read assay was DNA taken from cultured CD4+ T cells. TCRdb reanalysed the PCR reads using MiXCR and keeps one entry per CDR3 protein. The sample lists more than 10,000 distinct CDR3 sequences, roughly 31% occurring once. CDR1 and CDR2 from the germline V gene are MDHEN and SYDVKM. This CDR3 region has 12 residues. V was shortened by 7 bases and J by 2 bases, with 9 bases between the two germline ends. Treatment described: approximately 10-day PBMC culture with coronavirus spike peptide pools or control peptides (ViraFEST assay). Wells contained around 2 million PBMCs each, and these were cultured with 7.5 to 10 IU/ml IL-2 and about 9 ug/ml peptide pools.

The sequencing used CD4+ T cells from blood, cultured in vitro, collected after SARS-CoV-2 vaccination. This sequence was found in a human donor who had recovered from COVID-19. The chain links TRBV28 to TRBJ2-7, with D perhaps TRBD1 (6 bases). The CDR3 region is CASNRAPYEQYF. The DNA of the CDR3 is TGTGCCAGCAACAGGGCCCCCTACGAGCAGTACTTC.